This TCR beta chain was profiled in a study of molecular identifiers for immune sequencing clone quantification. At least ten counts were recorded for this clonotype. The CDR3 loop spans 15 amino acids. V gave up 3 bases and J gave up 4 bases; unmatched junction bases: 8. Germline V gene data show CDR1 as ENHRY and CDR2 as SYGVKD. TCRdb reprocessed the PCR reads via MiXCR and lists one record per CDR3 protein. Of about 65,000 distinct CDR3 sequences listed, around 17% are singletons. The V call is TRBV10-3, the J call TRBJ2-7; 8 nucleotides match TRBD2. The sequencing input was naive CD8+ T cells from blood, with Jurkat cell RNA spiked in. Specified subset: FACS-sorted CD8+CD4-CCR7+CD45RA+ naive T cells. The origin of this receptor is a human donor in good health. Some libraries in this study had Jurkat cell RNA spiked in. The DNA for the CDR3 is TGTGCCATCAGTGAACCGACTAGCGTCGGGTACGAGCAGTACTTC. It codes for CAISEPTSVGYEQYF.